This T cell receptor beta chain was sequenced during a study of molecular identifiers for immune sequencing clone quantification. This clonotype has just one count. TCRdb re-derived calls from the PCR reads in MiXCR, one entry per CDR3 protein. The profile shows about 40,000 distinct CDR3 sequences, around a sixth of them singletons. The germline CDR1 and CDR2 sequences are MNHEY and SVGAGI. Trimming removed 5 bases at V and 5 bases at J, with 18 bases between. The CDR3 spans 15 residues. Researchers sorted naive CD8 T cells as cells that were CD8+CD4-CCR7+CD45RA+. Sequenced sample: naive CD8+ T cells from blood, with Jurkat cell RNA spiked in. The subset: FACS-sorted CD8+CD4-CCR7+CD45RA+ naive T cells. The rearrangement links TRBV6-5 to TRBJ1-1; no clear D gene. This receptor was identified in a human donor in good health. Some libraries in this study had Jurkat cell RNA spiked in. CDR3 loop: CASSHEREVGTEAFF. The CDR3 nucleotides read TGTGCCAGCAGTCACGAGAGGGAGGTAGGGACTGAAGCTTTCTTT.